This T cell receptor beta chain comes out of a study of blood T cell repertoires in COVID-19. Study as a whole: Nucleic acid was either cDNA or gDNA, and it came from T cells, B-cell-depleted T cells, or PBMCs.

Sequencing used immunoSEQ multiplex PCR; TCRdb keeps in-frame clones, though not all of them. The sample records 69,000 or so clones, about 80% being singletons. V was shortened by 8 bases and J by 3 bases, with 11 bases between the two germline ends. CDR1 and CDR2 (germline): MNHEY, SMNVEV (reference sequence). The CDR3 spans 12 residues. Source material: peripheral blood. The sequence was collected from a man aged 50 to 60 with COVID-19, enrolled during active disease. This rearrangement joins TRBV27 to TRBJ2-7, with a possible D match to TRBD2 (5 bases). The CDR3 spells CASGRGGYEQYF. For the CDR3, the DNA is TGTGCCAGCGGCCGCGGAGGCTACGAGCAGTACTTC.